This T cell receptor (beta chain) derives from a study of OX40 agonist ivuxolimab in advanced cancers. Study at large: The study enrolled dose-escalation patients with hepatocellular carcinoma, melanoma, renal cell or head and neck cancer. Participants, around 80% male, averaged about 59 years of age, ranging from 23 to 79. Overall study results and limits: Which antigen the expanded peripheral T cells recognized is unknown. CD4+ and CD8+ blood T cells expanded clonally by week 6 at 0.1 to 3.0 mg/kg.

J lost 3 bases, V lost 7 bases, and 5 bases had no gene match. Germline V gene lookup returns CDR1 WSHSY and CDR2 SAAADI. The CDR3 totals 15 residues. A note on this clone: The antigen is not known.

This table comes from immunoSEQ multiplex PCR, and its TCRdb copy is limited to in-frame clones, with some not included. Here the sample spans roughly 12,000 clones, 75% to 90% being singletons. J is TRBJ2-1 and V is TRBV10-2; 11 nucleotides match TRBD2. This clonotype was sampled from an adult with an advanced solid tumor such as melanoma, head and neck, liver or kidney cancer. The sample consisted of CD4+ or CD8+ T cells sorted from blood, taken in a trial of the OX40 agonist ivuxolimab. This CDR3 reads CASTVGTSGYNEQFF. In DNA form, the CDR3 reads TGCGCCAGCACCGTTGGGACTAGCGGCTACAATGAGCAGTTCTTC.